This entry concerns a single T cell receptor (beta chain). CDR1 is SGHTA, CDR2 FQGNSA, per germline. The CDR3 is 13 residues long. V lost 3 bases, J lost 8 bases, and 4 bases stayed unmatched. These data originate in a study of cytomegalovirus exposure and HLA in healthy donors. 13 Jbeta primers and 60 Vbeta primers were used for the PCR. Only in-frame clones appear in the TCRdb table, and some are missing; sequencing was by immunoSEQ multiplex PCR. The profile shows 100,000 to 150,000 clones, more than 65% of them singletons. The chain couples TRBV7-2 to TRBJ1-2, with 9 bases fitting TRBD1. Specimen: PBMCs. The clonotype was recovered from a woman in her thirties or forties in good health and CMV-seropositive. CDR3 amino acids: CASSLGQGRGYTF. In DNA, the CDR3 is TGTGCCAGCAGCTTGGGACAGGGTAGAGGCTACACCTTC.